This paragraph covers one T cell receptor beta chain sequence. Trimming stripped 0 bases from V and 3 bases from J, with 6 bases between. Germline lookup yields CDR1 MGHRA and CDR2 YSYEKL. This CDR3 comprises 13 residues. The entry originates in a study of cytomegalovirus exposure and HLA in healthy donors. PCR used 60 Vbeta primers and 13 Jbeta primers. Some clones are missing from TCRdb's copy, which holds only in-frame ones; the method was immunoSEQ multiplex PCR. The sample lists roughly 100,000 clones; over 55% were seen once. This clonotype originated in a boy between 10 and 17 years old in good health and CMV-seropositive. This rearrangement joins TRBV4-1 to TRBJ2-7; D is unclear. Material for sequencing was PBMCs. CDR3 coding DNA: TGCGCCAGCAGCCAAGATCTGCGCTACGAGCAGTACTTC. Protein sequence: CASSQDLRYEQYF.